A single sample gave rise to the 14 T cell receptor beta chains below, sequenced in a study of blood T cell repertoires in COVID-19. Libraries were prepared by immunoSEQ multiplex PCR; TCRdb keeps only in-frame clonotypes and omits some of them. The data hold 250,000 to 350,000 clones, with roughly 87% observed a single time. The sample consisted of peripheral blood. Receptors were obtained from a man aged 18 to 29 with active or convalescent COVID-19.

This sequence joins TRBV5-1 and TRBJ1-2, with TRBD1 matching over 9 bases. The ends lost 4 bases at V and 1 base at J; junction bases unmatched: 5. Germline V CDR1 and CDR2: SGHRS, YFSETQ. CDR3 length equals 15 residues. The CDR3 nucleotides read TGCGCCAGCAGCCCCGGGACAGGGATTAACTATGGCTACACCTTC. Translated: CASSPGTGINYGYTF.

The chain employs TRBV6-5 and TRBJ2-1, with TRBD2 identical over 10 bases. The CDR3 contains 14 residues. Germline loops: CDR1 MNHEY, CDR2 SVGAGI. Germline trimming cut 7 bases from V and 6 bases from J; bases unmatched to any gene: 6. As DNA, the CDR3 is TGTGCCAGCACCCCAAGCGGGGGGGCCAATGAGCAGTTCTTC. As protein: CASTPSGGANEQFF.

The rearrangement joins TRBV5-1 to TRBJ2-1; TRBD1 agrees at 10 bases. Germline CDR1 and CDR2: SGHRS and YFSETQ. Trimming took 0 bases from V and 6 from J; bases not matched to a gene: 3. The CDR3 extends over 15 amino acids. CDR3 region: CASSLVDRGLNEQFF. The CDR3 DNA reads TGCGCCAGCAGCTTGGTAGACAGGGGGCTCAATGAGCAGTTCTTC.

This rearrangement joins TRBV15 to TRBJ2-5, with 8 bases matching TRBD2. The V and J ends lost 3 bases and 0 bases, in that order; junction bases with no gene match: 6. CDR1 and CDR2 from the germline V gene are LNHNV and YYDKDF (reference sequence). The length of the CDR3 is 16 residues. The CDR3 DNA sequence: TGTGCCACCAGCAGGGGGGGTAGCGGGAACCAAGAGACCCAGTACTTC. This translates into CATSRGGSGNQETQYF.

This chain uses TRBV4-2 with TRBJ1-5, with unresolved D. The CDR3 consists of 15 residues. The germline V gene encodes CDR1 LGHNA and CDR2 YNFKEQ. V was trimmed by 1 base and J by 0 bases, leaving 7 bases between them. DNA of the CDR3: TGTGCCAGCAGCCAAGCTAAGAATAGCAATCAGCCCCAGCATTTT. It yields the protein CASSQAKNSNQPQHF.

The chain couples TRBV27 to TRBJ2-7; D is perhaps TRBD1 (7 bases). The CDR3 is made up of 18 amino acids. CDR1 is MNHEY, CDR2 SMNVEV, per germline (reference sequence). Trimming removed 2 bases at V and 1 base at J, with 21 bases between. The CDR3 DNA reads as TGTGCCAGCAGTTTAAGGGGGCAGGGGGGTATTATATCCTACGAGCAGTACTTC. Translating it yields CASSLRGQGGIISYEQYF.

The gene calls are TRBV2 and TRBJ2-7; 10 bases agree with TRBD1. After removal of 6 bases from V and 1 base from J, the junction contained 6 bases not matched to a gene. This CDR3 has 15 residues. Germline loops: CDR1 SNHLY, CDR2 FYNNEI. The CDR3 here is CASRGRDRGSYEQYF. CDR3 sequence (DNA): TGTGCCAGCAGGGGCCGGGACAGGGGATCCTACGAGCAGTACTTC.

The genes are TRBV19 and TRBJ2-7, with 10 bases that match TRBD1. Germline CDR1 reads LNHDA; CDR2 reads SQIVND (reference sequence). V was pared by 5 bases and J by 6 bases, with 13 bases of the junction left unmatched. There are 16 residues in the CDR3. CDR3 nucleotides: TGTGCCAGTAGTTTAAACCCATACGGACAGGGGGGCGAGCAGTACTTC. Its translation is CASSLNPYGQGGEQYF.

To note about this clone: This same CDR3 is encoded by further DNA sequences in the sample. The chain carries TRBV20-1 and TRBJ2-7, with D unresolved. The length of the CDR3 is 11 residues. V lost 0 bases and J 4 bases, leaving 4 bases between the germline ends. CDR1 is DFQATT and CDR2 is SNEGSKA in the germline V gene (reference sequence). The CDR3 is CSARETYEQYF. The CDR3, as DNA: TGCAGTGCTAGAGAAACATACGAGCAGTACTTC.

This chain joins TRBV18 and TRBJ2-5; 9 nucleotides align to TRBD1. V trimming: 0 bases; J trimming: 6 bases; junction bases outside the gene matches: 8. Germline V lookup: CDR1 KGHSH, CDR2 LQKENI. This CDR3 spans 16 amino acids. This chain's CDR3 is CASSPPIADRGKTQYF. CDR3 nucleotides: TGTGCCAGCTCACCACCGATTGCGGACAGGGGAAAGACCCAGTACTTC.

The chain couples TRBV10-2 to TRBJ2-2; TRBD1 matches at 9 bases. Trimming at V came to 8 bases and at J to 3 bases, leaving 7 bases not matched to a gene. CDR1 WSHSY and CDR2 SAAADI come from the germline V gene. The CDR3 contains 15 residues. The DNA of the CDR3 is TGCGCCAGCGAAAGGACAGGGGCATACACCGGGGAGCTGTTTTTT. It is translated as CASERTGAYTGELFF.

The V gene is TRBV4-1, the J gene TRBJ1-1; D uncertain. The CDR3 contains 17 residues. With 3 bases removed from V and 0 bases from J, the gap between germline ends came to 17 bases. Germline V CDR1 and CDR2: MGHRA, YSYEKL. The CDR3: CASSQYLVFQMNTEAFF. CDR3 nucleotides: TGCGCCAGCAGCCAGTATTTGGTGTTTCAGATGAACACTGAAGCTTTCTTT.

The chain combines TRBV19 with TRBJ2-2; 14 positions match TRBD2. CDR3 length: 14 residues. The germline gives CDR1 LNHDA, CDR2 SQIVND (reference sequence). J gave up 4 bases and V 8 bases, and 0 bases lay outside the gene matches. The CDR3 here is CASGLAGGTGELFF. Here the CDR3 DNA reads TGTGCCAGTGGACTAGCGGGAGGCACCGGGGAGCTGTTTTTT. The full variable domain, rest sourced from reference TRBV19 and TRBJ2-2, is DGGITQSPKYLFRKEGQNVTLSCEQNLNHDAMYWYRQDPGQGLRLIYYSQIVNDFQKGDIAEGYSVSREKKESFPLTVTSAQKNPTAFYLCASGLAGGTGELFFGEGSRLTVL.

This chain links TRBV10-2 with TRBJ2-7; TRBD2 matches 9 bases. This CDR3 region has 13 residues. Trimming removed 10 bases from V and 6 bases from J; junction bases left unmatched: 10. The germline V gene encodes CDR1 WSHSY and CDR2 SAAADI. The CDR3 reads CATLGTSRAEQYF. The CDR3 coding sequence is TGCGCCACGCTAGGGACTAGCAGGGCCGAGCAGTACTTC.